These T cell receptor beta chains were read from a single sample in a study of blood T cell repertoires in COVID-19. TCRdb's table, derived via immunoSEQ multiplex PCR, lists solely in-frame clones and lacks some. The sample gives around 97,000 clones, approximately 84% of which show up once; more than 10% is in the top ten. The sample comprised peripheral blood. All receptors come from a human donor in a cohort sampled during active COVID-19. The CDR3 runs from the conserved cysteine through the conserved F or W. D genes are given only for firm matches. The size of a clone is reported for some rows only, either as once, few or many, or as a class for expanded clones.

V gene,D gene,J gene,clone size,CDR3 protein,CDR3 DNA
TRBV4-3,.,TRBJ1-2,.,CASSQVGTPRTPFDGYTF,TGCGCCAGCAGCCAAGTGGGGACACCCCGTACCCCTTTCGATGGCTACACCTTC
TRBV15,TRBD1,TRBJ2-5,.,CATSNVGQGARETQYF,TGTGCCACCAGCAACGTCGGACAGGGGGCGCGTGAGACCCAGTACTTC
TRBV5-1,TRBD1,TRBJ1-1,.,CASSPDRGDTEAFF,TGCGCCAGCAGCCCGGACAGGGGGGACACTGAAGCTTTCTTT
TRBV9,.,TRBJ2-7,.,CASSVDPGTSGEQYF,TGTGCCAGCAGCGTAGACCCCGGGACATCGGGAGAGCAGTACTTC
TRBV5-1,.,TRBJ1-4,.,CASRNRPLNEKLFF,TGCGCCAGCAGGAACAGGCCCCTGAATGAAAAACTGTTTTTT
TRBV3-1/TRBV3-2,TRBD1,TRBJ1-2,.,CASRRQGNYGYTF,TGTGCCAGCAGGAGACAGGGGAACTATGGCTACACCTTC
TRBV5-4,TRBD2,TRBJ2-7,.,CASQLASSYEQYF,TGTGCCAGTCAACTAGCGTCCTCCTACGAGCAGTACTTC
TRBV6-5,.,TRBJ1-3,.,CASSVDRSSGNTIYF,TGTGCCAGCAGCGTCGACAGGAGCTCTGGAAACACCATATATTTT
TRBV18,TRBD1,TRBJ2-5,.,CASSPPGQGQETQYF,TGTGCCAGCTCACCACCGGGACAGGGGCAAGAGACCCAGTACTTC
TRBV3-1/TRBV3-2,.,TRBJ1-1,few,CASSQDRGAFF,TGTGCCAGCAGCCAAGATAGAGGAGCTTTCTTT
TRBV7-9,.,TRBJ2-2,.,CASSPAGRSNTGELFF,TGTGCCAGCAGCCCCGCGGGACGGTCGAACACCGGGGAGCTGTTTTTT
TRBV18,.,TRBJ2-1,.,CASSPQRGFYNEQFF,TGTGCCAGCTCACCCCAGAGGGGGTTCTACAATGAGCAGTTCTTC
TRBV2,TRBD2,TRBJ2-1,.,CASSETGGAGEQFF,TGTGCCAGCAGTGAAACGGGAGGAGCGGGCGAGCAGTTCTTC
TRBV2,.,TRBJ1-5,.,CASSEWGGGGNQPQHF,TGTGCCAGCAGTGAATGGGGAGGTGGGGGCAATCAGCCCCAGCATTTT
TRBV24-1,TRBD2,TRBJ2-2,.,CATSDLGGNGELFF,TGTGCCACCAGTGACCTCGGGGGGAACGGGGAGCTGTTTTTT
TRBV4-2,.,TRBJ1-2,.,CASSQDRGGAPYGYTF,TGTGCCAGCAGCCAAGATCGAGGAGGGGCCCCCTATGGCTACACCTTC
TRBV7-2,.,TRBJ2-5,.,CASSLGGPWETQYF,TGTGCCAGCAGCTTAGGAGGGCCCTGGGAGACCCAGTACTTC
TRBV3-1/TRBV3-2,.,TRBJ2-1,.,CASSQGAPEQFF,TGTGCCAGCAGCCAGGGGGCGCCTGAGCAGTTCTTC
TRBV7-6,.,TRBJ2-1,.,CASSLAHAGAAQNSYNEQFF,TGTGCCAGCAGCTTAGCGCACGCGGGGGCCGCCCAAAACTCCTACAATGAGCAGTTCTTC
TRBV6-5,.,TRBJ1-2,.,CASSPAYYGYTF,TGTGCCAGCAGTCCAGCGTACTATGGCTACACCTTC
TRBV27,.,TRBJ1-3,.,CASSLGQGRGNTIYF,TGTGCCAGCAGTTTAGGTCAGGGGCGAGGAAACACCATATATTTT
TRBV11-3,TRBD1,TRBJ1-2,.,CASSLSHRGYGYTF,TGTGCCAGCAGCTTATCCCACAGGGGCTATGGCTACACCTTC
TRBV4-2,.,TRBJ1-1,.,CASSADRTTEAFF,TGTGCCAGCAGCGCGGACAGAACCACTGAAGCTTTCTTT
TRBV11-3,.,TRBJ2-2,.,CASSAKRSNTGELFF,TGTGCCAGCAGCGCTAAGCGGTCGAACACCGGGGAGCTGTTTTTT
TRBV2,.,TRBJ2-5,.,CASSPRTVPGETQYF,TGTGCCAGCAGTCCAAGGACAGTGCCAGGGGAGACCCAGTACTTC
TRBV19,TRBD1,TRBJ1-2,.,CATLVGGLQGAIAGYTF,TGTGCCACCCTCGTCGGCGGATTGCAGGGGGCTATCGCTGGCTACACCTTC
TRBV3-1/TRBV3-2,TRBD1,TRBJ2-6,.,CASSYYRGPPSGANVLTF,TGTGCCAGCAGCTATTACAGGGGCCCCCCGTCTGGGGCCAACGTCCTGACTTTC
TRBV3-1/TRBV3-2,TRBD1,TRBJ2-1,once,CASSQWDSSYNEQFF,TGTGCCAGCAGCCAATGGGACAGCTCCTACAATGAGCAGTTCTTC
TRBV10-3,.,TRBJ1-1,.,CAIKADLNTEAFF,TGTGCCATCAAGGCGGATTTGAACACTGAAGCTTTCTTT
TRBV10-2,TRBD1,TRBJ2-3,.,CASIDRGRGGDTQYF,TGCGCCAGCATCGACAGGGGGCGAGGGGGAGATACGCAGTATTTT
TRBV5-1,TRBD1,TRBJ1-2,.,CASSLSGQGNGYTF,TGCGCCAGCAGCTTGTCCGGACAGGGGAATGGCTACACCTTC
TRBV18,TRBD1,TRBJ1-1,.,CASSPVTGQGTEAFF,TGTGCCAGCTCACCGGTGACAGGGCAGGGCACTGAAGCTTTCTTT
TRBV6-1,.,TRBJ1-1,.,CASSAKAGGPNTEAFF,TGTGCCAGCAGTGCAAAGGCTGGGGGCCCGAACACTGAAGCTTTCTTT
TRBV25-1,TRBD1,TRBJ1-1,.,CASSYNRGLNTEAFF,TGTGCCAGCAGTTACAACAGGGGGCTGAACACTGAAGCTTTCTTT
TRBV25-1,.,TRBJ2-7,once,CASSPKVGTQLYEQYF,TGTGCCAGCTCCCCCAAAGTCGGGACACAACTTTACGAGCAGTACTTC
TRBV27,.,TRBJ1-2,.,CASSFLSNYGYTF,TGTGCCAGCAGTTTTCTCTCTAACTATGGCTACACCTTC
TRBV6-5,TRBD1,TRBJ1-2,.,CASSSDRVGNYGYTF,TGTGCCAGCAGTTCCGACAGGGTCGGAAACTATGGCTACACCTTC
TRBV7-8,.,TRBJ1-5,.,CASTITQGRVNQPQHF,TGTGCCAGCACCATTACTCAGGGGAGGGTCAATCAGCCCCAGCATTTT
TRBV15,TRBD1,TRBJ1-2,few,CATSRDQGAYGYTF,TGTGCCACCAGCAGAGATCAGGGGGCCTATGGCTACACCTTC
TRBV9,TRBD1,TRBJ1-2,.,CASSVRAGGNYGYTF,TGTGCCAGCAGCGTACGGGCAGGGGGGAACTATGGCTACACCTTC
TRBV5-1,TRBD2,TRBJ2-5,few,CASSWGNTGGETQYF,TGCGCCAGCAGCTGGGGGAATACGGGAGGAGAGACCCAGTACTTC
TRBV6-1,.,TRBJ2-5,.,CASSDKAETQYF,TGTGCCAGCAGTGATAAAGCAGAGACCCAGTACTTC
TRBV15,TRBD1,TRBJ2-7,.,CATSRGTGGYEQYF,TGTGCCACCAGCAGAGGGACAGGGGGCTACGAGCAGTACTTC
TRBV10-2,.,TRBJ2-1,.,CASSKGSALGGTLYNEQFF,TGCGCCAGCAGTAAGGGCAGCGCCCTAGGAGGCACGCTCTACAATGAGCAGTTCTTC
TRBV10-3,.,TRBJ2-7,.,CAIRRDSSSYEQYF,TGTGCCATCAGGCGGGACAGTAGCTCCTACGAGCAGTACTTC
TRBV10-2,.,TRBJ1-2,.,CATGTQTNYGYTF,TGCGCCACTGGGACACAGACTAACTATGGCTACACCTTC
TRBV18,TRBD1,TRBJ1-2,.,CASSPGTGLGYTF,TGTGCCAGCTCACCAGGGACAGGCCTTGGCTACACCTTC
TRBV4-2,TRBD2,TRBJ2-5,.,CASSQDRGLAGRETQYF,TGTGCCAGCAGCCAAGACCGTGGGCTAGCGGGGAGGGAGACCCAGTACTTC
TRBV7-2,.,TRBJ1-2,.,CASSLAPAGGNYGYTF,TGTGCCAGCAGCTTAGCGCCGGCAGGTGGTAACTATGGCTACACCTTC
TRBV5-1,.,TRBJ2-1,.,CASSLVGGYEQFF,TGCGCCAGCAGCTTGGTCGGCGGCTACGAGCAGTTCTTC
TRBV19,TRBD1,TRBJ1-5,.,CASSIRDRNQPQHF,TGTGCCAGTAGTATACGGGACAGAAATCAGCCCCAGCATTTT
TRBV5-1,.,TRBJ2-7,few,CASSLGLRAGDYEQYF,TGCGCCAGCAGCTTGGGTCTCAGGGCAGGAGACTACGAGCAGTACTTC
TRBV19,TRBD1,TRBJ2-7,.,CASTSGQALDEQYF,TGTGCCAGTACCTCGGGACAGGCTCTGGACGAGCAGTACTTC
TRBV5-1,.,TRBJ1-1,.,CASSLGAQLNTEAFF,TGCGCCAGCAGCTTGGGGGCACAGCTGAACACTGAAGCTTTCTTT
TRBV3-1/TRBV3-2,.,TRBJ2-5,.,CASSQECSRGARETQYF,TGTGCCAGCAGCCAAGAATGTAGTCGCGGGGCGCGGGAGACCCAGTACTTC
TRBV11-2,.,TRBJ1-1,.,CASSLGTANTEAFF,TGTGCCAGCAGCTTAGGGACAGCGAACACTGAAGCTTTCTTT
TRBV14,.,TRBJ1-3,.,CASSQEVGPGNTIYF,TGTGCCAGCAGCCAAGAAGTCGGGCCAGGGAACACCATATATTTT
TRBV7-2,.,TRBJ1-2,.,CASSSLAGGLRGYTF,TGTGCCAGCAGCTCCTTGGCGGGGGGACTACGGGGCTACACCTTC